This T cell receptor (beta chain) was identified in a study of blood T cells in healthy people across ages. General study results and limits: CMV infection status of these donors was not known. Getting older went along with TCR beta diversity per million T cells dropping roughly linearly. Higher diversity and more naive CD4+ cells were features of long-lived donors, compared to aged donors.

This clonotype has only a few counts. The antigen remains undetermined. With a J-beta primer mix and a sample-barcoded 5' primer, a second PCR ran roughly 7 to 11 cycles. TCRdb itself ran the 5' RACE reads through MiXCR, one entry per CDR3 protein. Of under 1,000,000 distinct CDR3 sequences in the sample, about 36% were seen once. The amount of total RNA extracted per sample was at least 6 micrograms. Germline CDR1 is DFQATT and CDR2 is SNEGSKA (reference sequence). This CDR3 spans 14 amino acids. Trimming stripped 5 bases from V and 1 base from J, with 12 bases between. The sequenced sample consisted of blood. V is TRBV20-1 and J is TRBJ2-1; no definite D call. The source is a man younger than 35 in good health. As DNA, the CDR3 is TGCAGTGCTGCCCCCCCGGCTTCCTACAATGAGCAGTTCTTC. It is translated as CSAAPPASYNEQFF.